The rows below give T cell receptor beta chains drawn from one sample of a study of blood T cell repertoires in COVID-19. The repertoire was sequenced with immunoSEQ multiplex PCR; TCRdb's copy has only in-frame clones and lacks some. Of about 180,000 clones in the sample, around 83% were seen once. Sequenced material: peripheral blood. The receptors stem from a human donor in a cohort sampled during active COVID-19. CDR3s include the opening cysteine and the closing phenylalanine or tryptophan. D genes are given only for firm matches. Clone size, where shown, is once, few, many, or a class for clones that have expanded.

v_gene	d_gene	abundance	j_gene	CDR3aa	CDR3nt
TRBV6-5	.	.	TRBJ2-3	CASSPTGGGADTQYF	TGTGCCAGCAGTCCCACAGGGGGGGGAGCAGATACGCAGTATTTT
TRBV7-2	TRBD1	once	TRBJ1-3	CASSLDRGLGNTIYF	TGTGCCAGCAGCTTAGACAGGGGGCTTGGAAACACCATATATTTT
TRBV19	TRBD1	.	TRBJ1-5	CASIPRGDRVRNQPQHF	TGTGCCAGTATTCCGAGGGGGGACAGGGTGCGCAATCAGCCCCAGCATTTT
TRBV11-2	TRBD1	few	TRBJ1-3	CASSLGTGSGNTIYF	TGTGCCAGCAGCTTAGGGACAGGGTCTGGAAACACCATATATTTT
TRBV28	.	.	TRBJ2-1	CATFSNYNEQFF	TGTGCCACCTTTAGCAATTACAATGAGCAGTTCTTC
TRBV13	.	.	TRBJ1-2	CASSLRTVRNYGYTF	TGTGCCAGCAGCTTACGGACAGTGAGAAACTATGGCTACACCTTC
TRBV7-2	.	once	TRBJ1-5	CASSLGTEYPQHF	TGTGCCAGCAGCTTAGGGACAGAGTACCCCCAGCATTTT
TRBV7-9	.	.	TRBJ1-2	CASGGDPFYGYTF	TGTGCCAGCGGGGGGGACCCCTTCTATGGCTACACCTTC
TRBV7-3	.	.	TRBJ2-1	CASSTRPYKTLYNEQFF	TGTGCCAGCAGCACGCGCCCCTACAAGACACTCTACAATGAGCAGTTCTTC
TRBV24-1	.	.	TRBJ1-1	CATSAGRTEAFF	TGTGCCACCAGTGCGGGTAGGACTGAAGCTTTCTTT
TRBV5-5	.	.	TRBJ1-3	CASSLGGPGSSGNTIYF	TGTGCCAGCAGCTTGGGAGGTCCGGGATCCTCTGGAAACACCATATATTTT
TRBV5-4	TRBD1	.	TRBJ1-6	CASSSGQARHSPLHF	TGTGCCAGCAGCTCGGGACAGGCTAGGCATTCACCCCTCCACTTT
TRBV9	.	.	TRBJ2-7	CASSVGPGSVDEQYF	TGTGCCAGCAGCGTAGGCCCGGGGAGTGTAGACGAGCAGTACTTC
TRBV7-9	.	.	TRBJ2-7	CASSFGNEQYF	TGTGCCAGCAGCTTTGGCAACGAGCAGTACTTC
TRBV19	.	few	TRBJ2-5	CASSSYLVGETQYF	TGTGCCAGTAGTTCCTACCTAGTAGGAGAGACCCAGTACTTC
TRBV6-5	TRBD1	once	TRBJ2-7	CASSYPPGGLCEQYF	TGTGCCAGCAGTTACCCCCCAGGGGGCCTTTGCGAGCAGTACTTC
TRBV2	.	.	TRBJ2-5	CASSEARLGQETQYF	TGTGCCAGCAGTGAAGCGCGACTAGGCCAAGAGACCCAGTACTTC
TRBV4-3	TRBD2	.	TRBJ2-3	CASSQEGPAGGPVDTQYF	TGCGCCAGCAGCCAAGAGGGGCCAGCGGGGGGGCCGGTAGATACGCAGTATTTT
TRBV4-2	TRBD2	.	TRBJ2-2	CASSPGLAGEAGELFF	TGTGCCAGCAGCCCGGGACTAGCGGGAGAAGCCGGGGAGCTGTTTTTT
TRBV27	.	.	TRBJ1-2	CASSRDKNYGYTF	TGTGCCAGCAGTCGGGACAAAAACTATGGCTACACCTTC
TRBV7-9	TRBD1	.	TRBJ2-2	CASLDRGYTGELFF	TGTGCCAGTTTAGACAGGGGCTACACCGGGGAGCTGTTTTTT
TRBV7-2	TRBD2	.	TRBJ2-7	CASSSGLAGGPSYEQYF	TGTGCCAGCAGTTCGGGACTAGCGGGAGGTCCCTCCTACGAGCAGTACTTC
TRBV7-2	TRBD2	.	TRBJ2-1	CASSLVVIAGGYNEQFF	TGTGCCAGCAGCTTAGTTGTCATAGCGGGGGGGTACAATGAGCAGTTCTTC
TRBV7-6	TRBD1	.	TRBJ2-3	CASSSRQGRDTQYF	TGTGCCAGCAGCTCCCGACAGGGGAGGGATACGCAGTATTTT
TRBV2	.	.	TRBJ1-1	CASSGQDMNTEAFF	TGTGCCAGCAGTGGACAAGACATGAACACTGAAGCTTTCTTT
TRBV19	.	.	TRBJ1-3	CASSIVGGSGNTIYF	TGTGCCAGTAGTATAGTAGGAGGGTCTGGAAACACCATATATTTT
TRBV9	TRBD1	.	TRBJ1-1	CASSVGGGAGAFF	TGTGCCAGCAGCGTAGGAGGGGGCGCGGGAGCTTTCTTT
TRBV7-2	TRBD1	once	TRBJ1-6	CASSFRDRQNSPLHF	TGTGCCAGCAGCTTCCGGGACAGGCAAAATTCACCCCTCCACTTT
TRBV4-3	.	.	TRBJ1-2	CASSQGVPGVNGYTF	TGCGCCAGCAGCCAAGGGGTCCCAGGGGTAAATGGCTACACCTTC
TRBV10-1	.	.	TRBJ1-1	CASSEEARGTEAFF	TGCGCCAGCAGTGAGGAGGCCCGGGGCACTGAAGCTTTCTTT
TRBV3-1/TRBV3-2	.	.	TRBJ1-5	CASSQGSQPQHF	TGTGCCAGCAGCCAAGGTAGTCAGCCCCAGCATTTT
TRBV5-1	TRBD2	.	TRBJ2-7	CASSRGTSGAYEQYF	TGCGCCAGCAGCCGGGGGACTAGCGGAGCCTACGAGCAGTACTTC
TRBV29-1	TRBD1	.	TRBJ1-2	CSVEGTGANYGYTF	TGCAGCGTTGAGGGGACAGGCGCTAACTATGGCTACACCTTC
TRBV6-5	TRBD1	.	TRBJ2-7	CASRPFPGQGYEQYF	TGTGCCAGCAGACCTTTTCCGGGACAGGGCTACGAGCAGTACTTC
TRBV4-1	.	.	TRBJ2-3	CASSLHTKPDTDTQYF	TGCGCCAGCAGCCTACACACTAAGCCTGACACAGATACGCAGTATTTT
TRBV3-1/TRBV3-2	.	.	TRBJ2-6	CASSQDRRTGANVLTF	TGTGCCAGCAGCCAAGATAGGAGGACTGGGGCCAACGTCCTGACTTTC
TRBV9	.	.	TRBJ2-3	CASSVVGGGGDTQYF	TGTGCCAGCAGCGTAGTTGGGGGCGGAGGAGATACGCAGTATTTT
TRBV5-1	.	.	TRBJ1-5	CASSLVSGVNQPQHF	TGCGCCAGCAGCTTGGTATCAGGGGTCAATCAGCCCCAGCATTTT
TRBV7-9	.	.	TRBJ1-1	CASSLWRGRENTEAFF	TGTGCCAGCAGCTTATGGAGGGGTAGGGAGAACACTGAAGCTTTCTTT
TRBV9	.	.	TRBJ2-1	CASSDRGGAFYEQFF	TGTGCCAGCAGCGATAGGGGGGGCGCTTTTTATGAGCAGTTCTTC
TRBV7-2	TRBD1	.	TRBJ2-7	CASSLGGTALSYEQYF	TGTGCCAGCAGCTTAGGAGGGACAGCGCTATCCTACGAGCAGTACTTC
TRBV6-5	.	.	TRBJ1-5	CASSFTGSDNQPQHF	TGTGCCAGCAGTTTCACAGGGTCGGACAATCAGCCCCAGCATTTT
TRBV28	.	once	TRBJ1-2	CASSKDTYGYTF	TGTGCCAGCAGTAAGGACACTTATGGCTACACCTTC
TRBV28	.	.	TRBJ1-5	CASSLFGGRGNQPQHF	TGTGCCAGCAGTTTATTTGGGGGCAGGGGCAATCAGCCCCAGCATTTT
TRBV10-3	TRBD1	few	TRBJ1-5	CAISDSDRGYQPQHF	TGTGCCATCAGTGACTCGGACAGGGGGTATCAGCCCCAGCATTTT
TRBV3-1/TRBV3-2	.	.	TRBJ1-1	CASSQGGRTEAFF	TGTGCCAGCAGCCAAGGCGGGCGGACTGAAGCTTTCTTT
TRBV24-1	TRBD2	.	TRBJ2-7	CATSAPGGASSYEQYF	TGTGCCACCAGTGCCCCGGGGGGGGCCAGCTCCTACGAGCAGTACTTC
TRBV7-3	.	.	TRBJ2-1	CASSHTQSSYNEQFF	TGTGCCAGCAGCCATACACAGAGCTCCTACAATGAGCAGTTCTTC
TRBV3-1/TRBV3-2	TRBD2	.	TRBJ2-7	CASSQGGRGGYEQYF	TGTGCCAGCAGCCAAGGAGGGCGGGGGGGATACGAGCAGTACTTC